These 3 T cell receptor beta chains were all obtained from the same sample, sequenced in a study of cytomegalovirus exposure and HLA in healthy donors. The primer mix had 60 Vbeta and 13 Jbeta primers. The repertoire was sequenced with immunoSEQ multiplex PCR; TCRdb's copy has only in-frame clones and lacks some. The sample yields under 250,000 clones, around 77% seen once. Sequencing was performed on PBMCs. These receptors came from a woman under 40 in good health and CMV-seronegative.

The V and J genes are TRBV11-2 and TRBJ2-2, with 7 bases identical to TRBD1. Germline V lookup: CDR1 SGHAT, CDR2 FQNNGV. The CDR3 is 14 amino acids. After removal of 3 bases from V and 4 bases from J, the junction contained 2 bases not matched to a gene. This chain's CDR3 is CASSLTGPTGELFF. The CDR3, as DNA: TGTGCCAGCAGCTTGACAGGGCCCACCGGGGAGCTGTTTTTT.

The rearrangement joins TRBV2 to TRBJ2-5, with 8 bases lining up with TRBD1. This CDR3 contains 14 residues. J gave up 5 bases and V 3 bases, and 5 bases lay outside the gene matches. CDR1 is SNHLY and CDR2 is FYNNEI in the germline V gene. CDR3 bases: TGTGCCAGCAGTGATCGGACAGGGCGGGAGACCCAGTACTTC. Translated, it gives CASSDRTGRETQYF.

This chain uses TRBV7-9 with TRBJ2-7, with no clear D. This CDR3 is built from 15 residues. CDR1 SEHNR and CDR2 FQNEAQ come from the germline V gene (reference sequence). Trimming pared 2 bases from V and 0 bases from J, leaving 11 bases between. CDR3 sequence: CASSLLPQSSYEQYF. CDR3 coding DNA: TGTGCCAGCAGCTTACTTCCACAGAGCTCCTACGAGCAGTACTTC.